This TCR beta chain was identified in a study of cytomegalovirus exposure and HLA in healthy donors. Across the whole study: Early released data had tens of millions of unique TCRs, all coming from HLA-typed donors. General study results and limits: A missense DCLRE1C variant was associated with V- and J-gene trimming of TCR beta chains in a later analysis, and an independent cohort replicated the association. Common viral pathogens seemed to be connected with several of the most significant clusters, according to a later analysis. HLA alleles showed associations with some 17,000 TCR beta sequences in a later analysis, at a 0.05 false discovery rate.

J lost 0 bases, V lost 6 bases, and 8 bases had no gene match. From germline, CDR1 is LNHDA and CDR2 SQIVND (reference sequence). The length of the CDR3 is 16 residues. Comment on this clone: Antigen unknown.

The study ran its PCR with 60 Vbeta and 13 Jbeta primers. TCRdb keeps only in-frame clones here, not all; method: immunoSEQ multiplex PCR. The sample data list approximately 150,000 clones. V is TRBV19 and J is TRBJ1-5; 7 bases map to TRBD1. Sequenced sample: PBMCs. This receptor was identified in a woman between 45 and 65 years old in good health and CMV-seronegative. The CDR3 nucleotides are TGTGCCAGTAGCCCAAGGGGACAGATTAGCAATCAGCCCCAGCATTTT. Amino acids: CASSPRGQISNQPQHF.